This T cell receptor beta chain was captured by sequencing in a study of T cells in Graves' hyperthyroidism and ophthalmopathy. General observations from the study: The model anticipated ophthalmopathy a median about six months pre-onset. The blood repertoire included most of the expanded thyroid clonotypes above 0.001.

This CDR3 contains 13 residues. CDR1 is DFQATT and CDR2 is SNEGSKA in the germline V gene (reference sequence). Trimming at V came to 3 bases and at J to 5 bases, leaving 6 bases not matched to a gene. This clonotype was detected ten times or more. Its cognate antigen is unknown. Using RNA transcripts as the source, TCR beta CDR3 regions were amplified. The HTBI primer set served for first-round RT-PCR of the TCR CDR3. TCRdb re-analysed the multiplex PCR reads in MiXCR, keeping a single row per CDR3 protein. The sample has about 420,000 distinct CDR3 sequences, 15% to 19% seen once. This chain links TRBV20-1 with TRBJ1-2; TRBD1 matches 7 bases. Input material: blood. The TCR sequence derives from a woman aged 18-29 years with Graves' hyperthyroidism. The DNA of the CDR3 is TGCAGTGCTAGGGCAGGGGGAACGTATGGCTACACCTTC. It specifies CSARAGGTYGYTF.